This passage covers 9 T cell receptor beta chains from one sample sequenced in a study of human T cells and chemical hapten exposure. Time point reported: pre-sensitization, week 0. Treatment indicated: therapeutic diphenylcyclopropenone sensitization with weekly scalp DPC. TCRdb re-analysed the RACE reads in MiXCR, keeping a single row per CDR3 protein. The sample contains 300,000 to 400,000 distinct CDR3 sequences, roughly 5.3% of which appear only once. Sample: whole blood, taken in connection with sensitization to the hapten diphenylcyclopropenone (DPC). The receptors derive from a woman between 50 and 59 years old with alopecia areata. Some clones in this sample may be carry-over from other donors' samples.

J is TRBJ2-7 and V is TRBV7-2; 7 bases line up with TRBD2. Germline V gene sequence: CDR1 SGHTA, CDR2 FQGNSA. The CDR3 has 15 amino acids. The V segment lost 3 bases and the J segment 6 bases; nucleotides outside the gene matches: 11. CDR3 in DNA: TGTGCCAGCAGCTTGATAGCGGGCCCGTCGTCCGAGCAGTACTTC. It specifies CASSLIAGPSSEQYF.

This clonotype was detected ten times or more. This sequence joins TRBV7-2 and TRBJ1-2; D gene unclear. The V and J ends lost 5 bases and 5 bases respectively, with 12 bases between them. Germline loops: CDR1 SGHTA, CDR2 FQGNSA. The CDR3 sequence is 13 residues long. The CDR3 sequence: CASSRDWQYGYTF. DNA of the CDR3: TGTGCCAGCAGCCGAGATTGGCAGTATGGCTACACCTTC.

The sample holds many counts of this clonotype. The genes are TRBV6-2 or TRBV6-3 and TRBJ2-5; D is undetermined. In germline, CDR1 is MNHEY, CDR2 SVGEGT. Between the trimmed V and J ends, which lost 8 bases and 4 bases, there was a span of 8 bases. The CDR3 loop spans 11 amino acids. The CDR3 spells CASRMAETQYF. The CDR3 DNA is TGTGCCAGCCGCATGGCAGAGACCCAGTACTTC.

Ten or more counts support this clonotype. The rearrangement links TRBV24-1 to TRBJ2-3; 13 bases are shared with TRBD2. Trimming cost V 6 bases and J 5 bases; bases outside gene matches: 4. Germline V lookup: CDR1 KGHDR, CDR2 SFDVKD. The CDR3 spans 15 residues. CDR3 sequence: CATSPGLAGVDTQYF. In DNA form, the CDR3 reads TGTGCCACCAGTCCTGGACTAGCGGGAGTAGATACGCAGTATTTT.

This clonotype has more than one count but fewer than ten. CDR3 nucleotide sequence: TGTGCCAGCAGTGCTGCCAGGGGAGGACCCTATAATTCACCCCTCCACTTT. Its protein product is CASSAARGGPYNSPLHF. The chain is built from TRBV6-1 and TRBJ1-6; tentatively, D is TRBD1 (6 bases). The V end was cut by 4 bases, the J end by 2 bases, with 15 bases between. This CDR3 is built from 17 residues. Looked up from germline, CDR1 is MNHNS and CDR2 is SASEGT.

The V gene is TRBV27, the J gene TRBJ1-1, with 8 bases identical to TRBD1. Trimming removed 4 bases from V and 3 bases from J; junction bases left unmatched: 4. Germline V gene data show CDR1 as MNHEY and CDR2 as SMNVEV (reference sequence). This CDR3 spans 14 amino acids. The CDR3 is CASSYQGAHTEAFF. The CDR3 DNA is TGTGCCAGCAGTTACCAGGGGGCTCACACTGAAGCTTTCTTT.

V and J are TRBV12-3 or TRBV12-4 and TRBJ1-5; TRBD1 matches 8 bases. The CDR3 contains 16 residues. Trimming at V came to 7 bases and at J to 2 bases, leaving 10 bases not matched to a gene. CDR3 nucleotide sequence: TGTGCCAGCAATAATGTACAGGGGGAAGGCAATCAGCCCCAGCATTTT. It encodes CASNNVQGEGNQPQHF.

Notes on this clonotype: With a much larger clone just one base away, this may be a read error. V usage is TRBV29-1 and J usage is TRBJ1-1; D remains unclear. Germline lookup yields CDR1 SQVTM and CDR2 ANQGSEA. Trimming removed 7 bases at V and 0 bases at J, with 9 bases between. The CDR3 is made up of 12 amino acids. The CDR3 bases are TGCAGCGGGGGTACCGTGAACACTGAAGCTTTCTTT. Amino acid sequence: CSGGTVNTEAFF.

This clonotype was observed a few times. The CDR3 region is CASSLDLQNTDTQYF. CDR3 nucleotides: TGCGCCAGCAGCTTGGACCTCCAGAACACAGATACGCAGTATTTT. The chain uses TRBV5-1 and TRBJ2-3; D is unclear. The V gene lost 0 bases and the J gene lost 2 bases, with 10 bases spanning the gap. Germline V gene data show CDR1 as SGHRS and CDR2 as YFSETQ. The CDR3 covers 15 residues.